The 7 T cell receptor beta chains below were found in one sample sequenced in a study of identical twins (dated by TCRdb to the mid-2010s). The library was prepared using 5' RACE. Sequencer: Illumina HiSeq 2000. The raw public reads went through TCRdb reprocessing: fastp at Q25, MiXCR clone calling, in-frame beta chains kept. Rows are combined by CDR3 protein, so each entry shows the most common genes and DNA. The sample yields around 690,000 distinct CDR3 sequences; around 21% were counted once. The ten largest clonotypes hold roughly 4.3% of the sample. This sample was also put to use in a study of T cells expressing NK-cell markers.

Sequences were obtained from PBMCs. The receptor source for this set is a woman younger than 30 in good health.

This clonotype was observed a handful of times. The V and J genes are TRBV7-8 and TRBJ2-1; no definite D call. The germline CDR1 and CDR2 sequences are SGHVS and FQNEAQ. The CDR3 covers 14 residues. Trimming shortened V by 5 bases and J by 1 base, and 9 bases separated the two germline ends. The CDR3 nucleotides read TGTGCCAGCAGCCCTAGAGTATCCTACAATGAGCAGTTCTTC. This translates into CASSPRVSYNEQFF.

This clonotype was counted at least ten times. V and J are TRBV5-1 and TRBJ2-7; D is undetermined. Germline V gives CDR1 SGHRS, CDR2 YFSETQ. Trimming removed 2 bases at V and 5 bases at J, with 8 bases between. The CDR3 runs to 12 residues. CDR3 protein: CASSFGPDEQYF. The DNA of the CDR3 is TGCGCCAGCAGCTTTGGCCCAGACGAGCAGTACTTC.

In nucleotides, the CDR3 is TGTGCCAGCAGTTTTGGCTCCACGAACACCGGGGAGCTGTTTTTT. The encoded protein is CASSFGSTNTGELFF. The chain couples TRBV12-3 or TRBV12-4 to TRBJ2-2, with D hard to call. V shed 3 bases and J shed 0 bases, with 8 bases lying between them. The CDR3 runs 15 residues.

This sequence joins TRBV7-2 and TRBJ1-3; D unclear. V was clipped by 1 base and J by 8 bases, with 12 bases between them. The length of the CDR3 is 14 residues. In germline, CDR1 is SGHTA, CDR2 FQGNSA. The CDR3 loop reads CASSLGPRQDTIYF. The CDR3 DNA follows: TGTGCCAGCAGCTTAGGCCCAAGGCAGGACACCATATATTTT.

This clonotype appeared many times. The chain recombines TRBV7-9 with TRBJ2-7; perhaps TRBD1 as D (6 bases). Trimming pared 5 bases from V and 2 bases from J, leaving 7 bases between. CDR1 is SEHNR and CDR2 is FQNEAQ in the germline V gene (reference sequence). This CDR3 spans 12 amino acids. The CDR3 protein is CASSTGTYEQYF. The CDR3 nucleotides are TGTGCCAGCAGCACAGGGACCTACGAGCAGTACTTC.

CDR3 DNA: TGTGCCAGCAGTACGGGGGGGCGCCACAATGAGCAGTTCTTC. This gives the protein CASSTGGRHNEQFF. V is TRBV6-1 and J is TRBJ2-1; 8 bases agree with TRBD2. Germline CDR1 MNHNS, CDR2 SASEGT. This CDR3 is built from 14 residues. With 5 bases clipped from V and 5 bases from J, the junction kept 5 bases outside the gene matches.

This clonotype was detected a few times. The chain links TRBV7-9 to TRBJ2-7; 10 nucleotides align to TRBD2. The CDR3 covers 12 residues. J gave up 7 bases and V 5 bases, and 2 bases lay outside the gene matches. Per germline, CDR1 SEHNR and CDR2 FQNEAQ (reference sequence). DNA for the CDR3: TGTGCCAGCAGCCCTAGCGGGAGTGAGCAGTACTTC. Encoded protein: CASSPSGSEQYF. The complete variable domain, with remaining parts taken from reference TRBV7-9 and TRBJ2-7, reads DTGVSQNPRHKITKRGQNVTFRCDPISEHNRLYWYRQTLGQGPEFLTYFQNEAQLEKSRLLSDRFSAERPKGSFSTLEIQRTEQGDSAMYLCASSPSGSEQYFGPGTRLTVT.